The rows below give T cell receptor beta chains drawn from one sample of a study of T-cell reconstitution after alpha-beta-depleted transplantation in children. TCRdb ran MiXCR on the PCR reads and lists one entry per CDR3 protein. The table has over 300,000 distinct CDR3 sequences, 10% seen once. The sample in question was PBMCs from the stem cell graft donor, obtained from the stem cell graft. These receptors all come from a human donor who donated a stem cell graft to a child with acute lymphoblastic leukemia. Each CDR3 is given with its conserved first and last residue. D genes are given only for firm matches. Only part of the rows carry a size: once, few, many, or a class if the clone is expanded.

v_call	j_call	clone_size	d_call	cdr3_aa	cdr3_nt
TRBV7-6	TRBJ1-4	few	TRBD1	CASRLQGPNEKLFF	TGTGCCAGCAGACTACAGGGGCCTAATGAAAAACTGTTTTTT
TRBV7-9	TRBJ2-3	many	NA	CASRRADTQYF	TGTGCCAGCAGAAGGGCAGATACGCAGTATTTT
TRBV6-2/TRBV6-3	TRBJ2-5	many	NA	CASSRTLETQYF	TGTGCCAGCAGTAGGACTTTGGAGACCCAGTACTTC
TRBV6-5	TRBJ1-2	few	NA	CASSLWASSYGYTF	TGTGCCAGCAGTTTGTGGGCGTCTTCGTATGGCTACACCTTC
TRBV12-3/TRBV12-4	TRBJ2-1	few	TRBD2	CASSFRTSGLNEQFF	TGTGCCAGCAGTTTCCGGACTAGCGGGCTTAATGAGCAGTTCTTC
TRBV15	TRBJ1-4	NA	TRBD1	CATSIGTGNPSEKLFF	TGTGCCACCAGCATAGGGACAGGGAATCCCTCTGAAAAACTGTTTTTT
TRBV28	TRBJ2-1	few	NA	CASSQLGWEQFF	TGTGCCAGCAGTCAATTGGGGTGGGAGCAGTTCTTC
TRBV4-1	TRBJ2-2	few	NA	CATGLGLLGTGELFF	TGCGCCACTGGCCTGGGACTCTTAGGGACCGGGGAGCTGTTTTTT
TRBV20-1	TRBJ2-3	NA	TRBD2	CSASQLGGTSTDTQYF	TGCAGTGCTAGCCAACTGGGGGGGACTAGCACAGATACGCAGTATTTT
TRBV11-3	TRBJ2-7	few	NA	CASSTEAHEQYF	TGTGCCAGCAGCACCGAGGCCCACGAGCAGTACTTC
TRBV4-1	TRBJ2-7	many	TRBD2	CASSQDREGYEQYF	TGCGCCAGCAGCCAAGATAGGGAGGGTTACGAGCAGTACTTC
TRBV20-1	TRBJ2-7	NA	NA	CSASPRQVAYEQYF	TGCAGTGCTAGCCCCCGACAGGTAGCCTACGAGCAGTACTTC
TRBV20-1	TRBJ1-2	many	TRBD1	CSARGQGAVYGYTF	TGCAGTGCTAGAGGACAGGGGGCTGTCTATGGCTACACCTTC
TRBV20-1	TRBJ2-1	NA	NA	CSANLLYNEQFF	TGCAGTGCTAACCTTTTGTACAATGAGCAGTTCTTC
TRBV5-1	TRBJ2-6	NA	TRBD2	CASSLERLAGTGANVLTF	TGCGCCAGCAGCTTGGAGCGACTAGCGGGAACTGGGGCCAACGTCCTGACTTTC
TRBV5-1	TRBJ2-5	NA	TRBD2	CASSLEVPRTSGQTQYF	TGCGCCAGCAGCTTGGAGGTCCCGCGGACTAGCGGTCAGACCCAGTACTTC
TRBV20-1	TRBJ2-2	NA	NA	CSARDTPSHTGELFF	TGCAGCGCTCGGGACACCCCCTCACACACCGGGGAGCTGTTTTTT
TRBV6-2/TRBV6-3	TRBJ2-4	few	TRBD2	CASRQTSGGNIQYF	TGTGCCAGCAGACAAACTAGCGGGGGGAACATTCAGTACTTC
TRBV27	TRBJ1-5	few	NA	CASSFGAGLQPQHF	TGTGCCAGCAGTTTTGGGGCAGGGCTGCAGCCCCAGCATTTT
TRBV12-3/TRBV12-4	TRBJ1-1	NA	NA	CASSLGRQLHTEAFF	TGTGCCAGCAGTTTGGGGAGACAACTCCACACTGAAGCTTTCTTT
TRBV7-2	TRBJ2-5	NA	TRBD2	CASSSPSGTQETQYF	TGTGCCAGCAGCTCACCTAGCGGTACTCAAGAGACCCAGTACTTC
TRBV7-9	TRBJ2-3	NA	NA	CASSTTSAADTQYF	TGTGCCAGCAGCACAACCTCAGCGGCAGATACGCAGTATTTT
TRBV20-1	TRBJ2-3	NA	TRBD2	CSARDGLAGVTDTQYF	TGCAGTGCTAGAGATGGACTAGCGGGAGTCACGGATACGCAGTATTTT
TRBV12-3/TRBV12-4	TRBJ1-1	few	NA	CASRQEWTEAFF	TGTGCCAGCAGACAGGAATGGACTGAAGCTTTCTTT
TRBV12-3/TRBV12-4	TRBJ1-2	few	TRBD1	CASSTTGDGYTF	TGTGCCAGCAGTACGACAGGGGATGGCTACACCTTC
TRBV5-1	TRBJ2-3	many	NA	CASSLGTGALSDTQYF	TGCGCCAGCAGCTTGGGGACGGGAGCATTATCCGATACGCAGTATTTT
TRBV12-3/TRBV12-4	TRBJ2-3	few	TRBD1	CASSFRDRAHTQYF	TGTGCCAGCAGTTTCCGGGACAGGGCCCATACGCAGTATTTT
TRBV7-2	TRBJ1-5	NA	TRBD1	CASSATGVRGQPQHF	TGTGCCAGCAGCGCAACAGGGGTTAGAGGTCAGCCCCAGCATTTT
TRBV11-1	TRBJ2-1	many	TRBD2	CASSGTGLAGAEMFDEQFF	TGTGCCAGCAGCGGTACGGGACTAGCGGGAGCGGAAATGTTCGATGAGCAGTTCTTC
TRBV28	TRBJ2-3	NA	TRBD2	CASTPAGGDTQYF	TGTGCCAGCACCCCAGCGGGAGGGGATACGCAGTATTTT
TRBV5-6	TRBJ2-7	few	TRBD1	CASSFDRGIWHEQYF	TGTGCCAGCAGCTTCGACAGGGGGATTTGGCACGAGCAGTACTTC
TRBV5-1	TRBJ2-6	few	NA	CASSPLSQRSGANVLTF	TGCGCCAGCAGCCCGTTGAGTCAGCGCTCTGGGGCCAACGTCCTGACTTTC
TRBV19	TRBJ2-1	NA	NA	CASSMGRGNEQFF	TGTGCCAGTAGTATGGGTCGGGGCAATGAGCAGTTCTTC
TRBV4-1	TRBJ1-6	NA	TRBD1	CASSQDPLDRENSPLHF	TGCGCCAGCAGCCAAGATCCGCTCGACAGGGAGAATTCACCCCTCCACTTT
TRBV5-1	TRBJ1-2	few	TRBD1	CASSLAGQSYGYTF	TGCGCCAGCAGCTTGGCGGGACAGAGCTATGGCTACACCTTC
TRBV7-9	TRBJ2-7	many	TRBD1	CASSPRQGAYEQYF	TGTGCCAGCAGCCCCAGACAGGGGGCTTACGAGCAGTACTTC
TRBV27	TRBJ1-1	NA	TRBD1	CASSLGAGQGPTEAFF	TGTGCCAGCAGTTTGGGGGCTGGACAGGGACCCACTGAAGCTTTCTTT
TRBV20-1	TRBJ2-1	NA	TRBD2	CSARDPRTSPYNEQFF	TGCAGTGCTAGAGATCCCCGGACTAGCCCTTACAATGAGCAGTTCTTC
TRBV6-2/TRBV6-3	TRBJ1-1	many	NA	CASSRTDRYTEAFF	TGTGCCAGCAGTCGGACAGACCGTTACACTGAAGCTTTCTTT
TRBV12-3/TRBV12-4	TRBJ2-7	many	TRBD1	CASSPRTGSLEQYF	TGTGCCAGCAGTCCCCGGACAGGGAGCCTCGAGCAGTACTTC
TRBV4-3	TRBJ1-2	NA	TRBD1	CASSQGARTGNYGYTF	TGCGCCAGCAGCCAAGGGGCGAGGACAGGAAACTATGGCTACACCTTC
TRBV28	TRBJ2-5	few	NA	CASHSGQETQYF	TGTGCCAGCCACTCGGGCCAAGAGACCCAGTACTTC
TRBV4-3	TRBJ2-4	many	NA	CASSQGKGTGIQYF	TGCGCCAGCAGCCAAGGCAAGGGAACCGGCATTCAGTACTTC
TRBV5-1	TRBJ2-3	few	NA	CASSFMGDLPSTDTQYF	TGCGCCAGCAGCTTCATGGGCGACTTACCTAGCACAGATACGCAGTATTTT
TRBV12-3/TRBV12-4	TRBJ1-3	few	NA	CASSPLAGGNTIYF	TGTGCCAGCAGCCCCCTCGCGGGGGGAAACACCATATATTTT
TRBV5-1	TRBJ2-7	NA	TRBD1	CASSLVTGGRLEGYEQYF	TGCGCCAGCAGCTTGGTGACAGGGGGAAGGCTAGAGGGCTACGAGCAGTACTTC
TRBV11-2	TRBJ2-3	few	NA	CASSLWTAPDPQYF	TGTGCCAGCAGCTTATGGACAGCGCCAGATCCGCAGTATTTT
TRBV4-3	TRBJ2-7	NA	NA	CASSPRRDLGSYEQYF	TGCGCCAGCAGCCCACGCCGTGATTTGGGCTCCTACGAGCAGTACTTC
TRBV15	TRBJ2-1	NA	TRBD1	CATSSTGGRDEQFF	TGTGCCACCAGCAGCACAGGGGGAAGGGATGAGCAGTTCTTC
TRBV5-1	TRBJ1-6	many	NA	CASSGTMNSPLHF	TGCGCCAGCAGCGGGACGATGAATTCACCCCTCCACTTT
TRBV15	TRBJ2-3	NA	TRBD2	CATSRGGGGTTDTQYF	TGTGCCACCAGCAGAGGGGGCGGGGGGACCACAGATACGCAGTATTTT
TRBV27	TRBJ2-7	many	TRBD2	CASSFRREGRWAYEQYF	TGTGCCAGCAGTTTCAGGCGGGAGGGCCGTTGGGCCTACGAGCAGTACTTC
TRBV12-3/TRBV12-4	TRBJ1-2	NA	TRBD1	CASSPTGTGFGYTF	TGTGCCAGCAGTCCCACGGGGACAGGCTTCGGCTACACCTTC